This entry describes one T cell receptor beta chain. Its antigen is currently unknown. Here immunoSEQ multiplex PCR was the method, and the copy in TCRdb shows in-frame clones only, minus some. The sample includes around 49,000 clones, roughly 93% of them seen just once. The data are from a study of cytomegalovirus exposure and HLA in healthy donors. The wider study: According to later analysis, the same platform produced the 120 validation and 666 first-cohort repertoires.

Overall study findings and caveats: The study designated roughly 160 TCR beta chains cytomegalovirus-associated. In the roughly 120 validation repertoires, a later analysis found that first-cohort TCR clusters tended to co-occur.

CDR3 length: 14 amino acids. Germline lookup yields CDR1 SGDLS and CDR2 YYNGEE. V shed 2 bases and J 2 bases; nucleotides not matched to a gene: 0. The sequenced sample consisted of PBMCs. This TCR was sampled from a man between 18 and 29 years old in good health and CMV-seronegative. The J gene is TRBJ2-1, the V gene TRBV9; the match to TRBD2 covers 8 bases. CDR3 in DNA: TGTGCCAGCAGCGTTAGCGGGACCTACAATGAGCAGTTCTTC. This codes for CASSVSGTYNEQFF.